This is a list of T cell receptor beta chains from one sample in a study of PD-1 blockade in mismatch repair-deficient tumors. Clones were sequenced by immunoSEQ multiplex PCR, and TCRdb holds only the in-frame ones, with some missing. The sample includes more than 95,000 clones, 70% to 90% of them seen just once. The specimen comprised peripheral blood, sampled 44 weeks after starting pembrolizumab. The receptors derive from an adult with mismatch repair-deficient cancer. The CDR3 runs from the conserved cysteine through the conserved F or W. D genes are given only for firm matches. The size entry is marked missing in some rows and otherwise reads once, few, many or a size class.

clone_size: .
d_call: TRBD2
j_call: TRBJ2-2
v_call: TRBV10-3
cdr3_nt: TGTGCCATCACCAGAAGCGGGGGCACCGGGGAGCTGTTTTTT
cdr3_aa: CAITRSGGTGELFF

clone_size: .
d_call: .
j_call: TRBJ2-3
v_call: TRBV12-5
cdr3_nt: TGTGCTAGTGGCCCCCTCTATACGCAGTATTTT
cdr3_aa: CASGPLYTQYF

clone_size: .
d_call: TRBD2
j_call: TRBJ2-3
v_call: TRBV14
cdr3_nt: TGTGCCAGCAGCCAAGATTATGGGTTTACTAGCGGGAGGATGGATACGCAGTATTTT
cdr3_aa: CASSQDYGFTSGRMDTQYF

clone_size: .
d_call: .
j_call: TRBJ1-5
v_call: TRBV5-5
cdr3_nt: TGTGCCAGCAGCCCTCCGGGGGGGAATCAGCCCCAGCATTTT
cdr3_aa: CASSPPGGNQPQHF

clone_size: .
d_call: TRBD1
j_call: TRBJ1-1
v_call: TRBV9
cdr3_nt: TGTGCCAGCAGCCCGGGACAGGGGTATTTCGTCACTGAAGCTTTCTTT
cdr3_aa: CASSPGQGYFVTEAFF

clone_size: once
d_call: TRBD1
j_call: TRBJ1-5
v_call: TRBV5-1
cdr3_nt: TGCGCCAGCAGCTTGACAGGGGCCAATCAGCCCCAGCATTTT
cdr3_aa: CASSLTGANQPQHF

clone_size: .
d_call: .
j_call: TRBJ1-5
v_call: TRBV6-5
cdr3_nt: TGTGCCAGCAGTTCGGGGGACTTCAGGACGCATCAGCCCCAGCATTTT
cdr3_aa: CASSSGDFRTHQPQHF

clone_size: .
d_call: .
j_call: TRBJ1-5
v_call: TRBV18
cdr3_nt: TGTGCCAGCTCACCAGAAAGTGACAATCAGCCCCAGCATTTT
cdr3_aa: CASSPESDNQPQHF

clone_size: .
d_call: TRBD1
j_call: TRBJ2-2
v_call: TRBV25-1
cdr3_nt: TGTGCCAGCAGGAGGGGGCACTTCGCGAACACCGGGGAGCTGTTTTTT
cdr3_aa: CASRRGHFANTGELFF

clone_size: .
d_call: TRBD2
j_call: TRBJ2-7
v_call: TRBV7-8
cdr3_nt: TGTGCCAGCAGCCGGGTAGCGGGAGGGCCCTCGGGAGAGCAGTACTTC
cdr3_aa: CASSRVAGGPSGEQYF

clone_size: .
d_call: TRBD1
j_call: TRBJ2-7
v_call: TRBV5-5
cdr3_nt: TGTGCCAGCAGCAAACCGGGACAGCATATTACCTACGAGCAGTACTTC
cdr3_aa: CASSKPGQHITYEQYF

clone_size: .
d_call: TRBD2
j_call: TRBJ2-5
v_call: TRBV15
cdr3_nt: TGTGCCACCAGCAGAAACTTAGCGGGACAAGAGACCCAGTACTTC
cdr3_aa: CATSRNLAGQETQYF

clone_size: .
d_call: TRBD2
j_call: TRBJ2-4
v_call: TRBV9
cdr3_nt: TGTGCCAGCAGCGTAGATACCACGCCTAGCGGGAAACCAAACATTCAGTACTTC
cdr3_aa: CASSVDTTPSGKPNIQYF

clone_size: .
d_call: .
j_call: TRBJ2-7
v_call: TRBV6-6
cdr3_nt: TGTGCCAGCAGTTTATCCTCCTACGAGCAGTACTTC
cdr3_aa: CASSLSSYEQYF

clone_size: .
d_call: .
j_call: TRBJ2-6
v_call: TRBV6-4
cdr3_nt: TGTGCCAGCAGTTCCTTAGGGGCTGGGGCCAACGTCCTGACTTTC
cdr3_aa: CASSSLGAGANVLTF

clone_size: .
d_call: .
j_call: TRBJ2-7
v_call: TRBV6-1
cdr3_nt: TGTGCCAGCACCTTTGGGGAAAGCGAGCAGTACTTC
cdr3_aa: CASTFGESEQYF

clone_size: .
d_call: .
j_call: TRBJ2-5
v_call: TRBV7-6
cdr3_nt: TGTGCCAGCAGCTTAGTGCAGGGGCGGTCTGGGACCCAGTACTTC
cdr3_aa: CASSLVQGRSGTQYF

clone_size: few
d_call: .
j_call: TRBJ1-4
v_call: TRBV19
cdr3_nt: TGTGCCAGTAGTTTCCGCTCTAATGAAAAACTGTTTTTT
cdr3_aa: CASSFRSNEKLFF

clone_size: few
d_call: .
j_call: TRBJ1-5
v_call: TRBV30
cdr3_nt: TGTGCCTGGAGTGACTCGGACGATCAGCCCCAGCATTTT
cdr3_aa: CAWSDSDDQPQHF

clone_size: .
d_call: TRBD2
j_call: TRBJ2-2
v_call: TRBV5-6
cdr3_nt: TGTGCCAGCGGAGGGACTAGCGGGAAAGGGGAGCTGTTTTTT
cdr3_aa: CASGGTSGKGELFF

clone_size: few
d_call: .
j_call: TRBJ2-7
v_call: TRBV13
cdr3_nt: TGTGCCAGCAGCTTAGAGAACAAGGACGAGCAGTACTTC
cdr3_aa: CASSLENKDEQYF

clone_size: .
d_call: TRBD1
j_call: TRBJ1-2
v_call: TRBV10-3
cdr3_nt: TGTGCCATCAGTGGTCCTATAAGGACCGGGACAGGGGATAGCTATGGCTACACCTTC
cdr3_aa: CAISGPIRTGTGDSYGYTF

clone_size: .
d_call: .
j_call: TRBJ2-7
v_call: TRBV10-3
cdr3_nt: TGTGCCATCAGTGAAGAGGCTGAGGGGCAGTACTTC
cdr3_aa: CAISEEAEGQYF

clone_size: .
d_call: TRBD2
j_call: TRBJ2-6
v_call: TRBV28
cdr3_nt: TGTGCCAGCACCCCGGGGGGGGCTGGGGCCAACGTCCTGACTTTC
cdr3_aa: CASTPGGAGANVLTF

clone_size: .
d_call: .
j_call: TRBJ2-1
v_call: TRBV11-2
cdr3_nt: TGTGCCAGCAGCGACGGGATTTACAATGAGCAGTTCTTC
cdr3_aa: CASSDGIYNEQFF

clone_size: once
d_call: TRBD2
j_call: TRBJ2-7
v_call: TRBV4-1
cdr3_nt: TGCGCCAGCAGCGTAGCGGGAGCCCCCTCCTACGAGCAGTACTTC
cdr3_aa: CASSVAGAPSYEQYF

clone_size: .
d_call: TRBD2
j_call: TRBJ2-1
v_call: TRBV7-9
cdr3_nt: TGTGCCAGCAGCTTAATGTTTGCGCGGGAGAGGCATGAGCAGTTCTTC
cdr3_aa: CASSLMFARERHEQFF

clone_size: .
d_call: TRBD1
j_call: TRBJ2-7
v_call: TRBV15
cdr3_nt: TGTGCCACCAGCAGTAACCGGGACAGGGACTCCTACGAGCAGTACTTC
cdr3_aa: CATSSNRDRDSYEQYF

clone_size: .
d_call: TRBD2
j_call: TRBJ2-1
v_call: TRBV6-4
cdr3_nt: TGTGCCAGCAGTGAACTAGCGGGAGAAAATAATGAGCAGTTCTTC
cdr3_aa: CASSELAGENNEQFF

clone_size: .
d_call: .
j_call: TRBJ2-2
v_call: TRBV10-3
cdr3_nt: TGTGCCATCCGGGACCGGGGGCACGGGGAGCTGTTTTTT
cdr3_aa: CAIRDRGHGELFF

clone_size: .
d_call: TRBD2
j_call: TRBJ2-7
v_call: TRBV27
cdr3_nt: TGTGCCAGCAGTTCCGACCCGGGACTAGCGGGAGTTCCCTACGAGCAGTACTTC
cdr3_aa: CASSSDPGLAGVPYEQYF

clone_size: .
d_call: TRBD1
j_call: TRBJ1-2
v_call: TRBV29-1
cdr3_nt: TGCAGCGTTGAGCGCCAGGGGGCAGGCTATGGCTACACCTTC
cdr3_aa: CSVERQGAGYGYTF

clone_size: .
d_call: TRBD2
j_call: TRBJ2-1
v_call: TRBV2
cdr3_nt: TGTGCCAGCAGTGGGGGACTAGCGGGACATGAGCAGTTCTTC
cdr3_aa: CASSGGLAGHEQFF

clone_size: .
d_call: TRBD2
j_call: TRBJ2-2
v_call: TRBV7-3
cdr3_nt: TGTGCCAGCAGCATAACGTCGGGGGGTCTGCTGTTTTTT
cdr3_aa: CASSITSGGLLFF

clone_size: .
d_call: .
j_call: TRBJ2-3
v_call: TRBV10-3
cdr3_nt: TGTGCCATCAGTGGTCAGGGGGATACGCAGTATTTT
cdr3_aa: CAISGQGDTQYF

clone_size: .
d_call: .
j_call: TRBJ2-5
v_call: TRBV30
cdr3_nt: TGTGCCTGGAGTGGGGTTCAGGGGGAGACCCAGTACTTC
cdr3_aa: CAWSGVQGETQYF

clone_size: .
d_call: TRBD1
j_call: TRBJ1-2
v_call: TRBV14
cdr3_nt: TGTGCCAGCAGCCACCCCCCCGGACTGACAGGGGGCGTCTATGGCTACACCTTC
cdr3_aa: CASSHPPGLTGGVYGYTF

clone_size: once
d_call: .
j_call: TRBJ2-2
v_call: TRBV30
cdr3_nt: TGTGCCTGGAATGCATTTACGAACACCGGGGAGCTGTTTTTT
cdr3_aa: CAWNAFTNTGELFF

clone_size: .
d_call: TRBD1
j_call: TRBJ2-2
v_call: TRBV6-6
cdr3_nt: TGTGCCAGCAGTTTTCTTTGGGACAGGGGAGGGGGGGAGCTGTTTTTT
cdr3_aa: CASSFLWDRGGGELFF

clone_size: .
d_call: TRBD1
j_call: TRBJ2-7
v_call: TRBV5-1
cdr3_nt: TGCGCCAGCAGCCTGACAGGGGGGACCTACGAGCAGTACTTC
cdr3_aa: CASSLTGGTYEQYF

clone_size: once
d_call: TRBD1
j_call: TRBJ1-3
v_call: TRBV5-1
cdr3_nt: TGCGCCAGTCCACAGGGGGACCCAAGTGCAGGGCTTGGAGGTTCTGGAAACACCATATATTTT
cdr3_aa: CASPQGDPSAGLGGSGNTIYF

clone_size: .
d_call: .
j_call: TRBJ2-7
v_call: TRBV28
cdr3_nt: TGTGCCAGCAGTCGCCGACCGGGACTTCCCGATTCCGAGCAGTACTTC
cdr3_aa: CASSRRPGLPDSEQYF

clone_size: .
d_call: .
j_call: TRBJ2-6
v_call: TRBV29-1
cdr3_nt: TGCAGCGCTTGGTCTGGGGCCAACGTCCTGACTTTC
cdr3_aa: CSAWSGANVLTF

clone_size: .
d_call: TRBD1
j_call: TRBJ2-7
v_call: TRBV6-1
cdr3_nt: TGTGCCAGCAGTGGGGTAGGGGGCGACGAGCAGTACTTC
cdr3_aa: CASSGVGGDEQYF

clone_size: .
d_call: TRBD1
j_call: TRBJ2-6
v_call: TRBV27
cdr3_nt: TGTGCCAGCAGTCAAACAGGGGGGCCTGGGGCCAACGTCCTGACTTTC
cdr3_aa: CASSQTGGPGANVLTF

clone_size: .
d_call: .
j_call: TRBJ1-5
v_call: TRBV7-2
cdr3_nt: TGTGCCAGCAGCCGTAGTAGACTAAGCGGGCTTAATCAGCCCCAGCATTTT
cdr3_aa: CASSRSRLSGLNQPQHF

clone_size: .
d_call: .
j_call: TRBJ2-1
v_call: TRBV11-2
cdr3_nt: TGTGCCAGCAGCCGGTCAAATAGCGGAGGGGTGTACAATGAGCAGTTCTTC
cdr3_aa: CASSRSNSGGVYNEQFF

clone_size: .
d_call: TRBD2
j_call: TRBJ2-7
v_call: TRBV6-6
cdr3_nt: TGTGCCAGCAAGGGAGATGCTAGCGGTAGAACCTACGAGCAGTACTTC
cdr3_aa: CASKGDASGRTYEQYF

clone_size: .
d_call: TRBD2
j_call: TRBJ2-5
v_call: TRBV2
cdr3_nt: TGTGCCAAAACCGGCGGGGGATTAGGCCAAGAGACCCAGTACTTC
cdr3_aa: CAKTGGGLGQETQYF

clone_size: .
d_call: .
j_call: TRBJ1-1
v_call: TRBV18
cdr3_nt: TGTGCCAGCTCACCACTAACCCCGGATCTAAATAGAGCTTTCTTT
cdr3_aa: CASSPLTPDLNRAFF

clone_size: once
d_call: .
j_call: TRBJ1-2
v_call: TRBV11-2
cdr3_nt: TGTGCCAGCAGCTTAAGAGTCTCGGCAGGGCTTTCCGATGGCTACACCTTC
cdr3_aa: CASSLRVSAGLSDGYTF

clone_size: .
d_call: TRBD2
j_call: TRBJ2-1
v_call: TRBV28
cdr3_nt: TGTGCCAGCAGTTCGCGACGGGGCGGGAGCGCTTACAATGAGCAGTTCTTC
cdr3_aa: CASSSRRGGSAYNEQFF

clone_size: once
d_call: .
j_call: TRBJ2-5
v_call: TRBV11-3
cdr3_nt: TGTGCCAGCAGCTTGGGACAAGGGGCGGGAGAGACCCAGTACTTC
cdr3_aa: CASSLGQGAGETQYF

clone_size: once
d_call: .
j_call: TRBJ2-3
v_call: TRBV29-1
cdr3_nt: TGCAGCGTTGATTCGGGGAGTCGGACAGATACGCAGTATTTT
cdr3_aa: CSVDSGSRTDTQYF

clone_size: .
d_call: .
j_call: TRBJ1-3
v_call: TRBV19
cdr3_nt: TGTGCCAGTAGCCCCCGGGACACTGGAAACACCATATATTTT
cdr3_aa: CASSPRDTGNTIYF

clone_size: once
d_call: TRBD2
j_call: TRBJ2-7
v_call: TRBV13
cdr3_nt: TGTGCCAGCAGCTGGGGACTAGCGGGAGGTTCCTACGAGCAGTACTTC
cdr3_aa: CASSWGLAGGSYEQYF

clone_size: .
d_call: .
j_call: TRBJ2-3
v_call: TRBV11-2
cdr3_nt: TGTGCCAGCAGCTTACGGGAGTGGCAGGATACGCAGTATTTT
cdr3_aa: CASSLREWQDTQYF

clone_size: .
d_call: TRBD2
j_call: TRBJ2-7
v_call: TRBV11-2
cdr3_nt: TGTGCCAGCAGATATAGCAGCGGGGATGGCAGCGAGCAGTACTTC
cdr3_aa: CASRYSSGDGSEQYF

clone_size: .
d_call: TRBD2
j_call: TRBJ2-1
v_call: TRBV6-5
cdr3_nt: TGTGCCAGCAGTTACTCAGGACTAGCGGGAAATGAGCAGTTCTTC
cdr3_aa: CASSYSGLAGNEQFF

clone_size: .
d_call: .
j_call: TRBJ2-7
v_call: TRBV6-5
cdr3_nt: TGTGCCAGCAGTTATATAGTCCGGGGGCGACCTTTGGAGCAGTACTTC
cdr3_aa: CASSYIVRGRPLEQYF